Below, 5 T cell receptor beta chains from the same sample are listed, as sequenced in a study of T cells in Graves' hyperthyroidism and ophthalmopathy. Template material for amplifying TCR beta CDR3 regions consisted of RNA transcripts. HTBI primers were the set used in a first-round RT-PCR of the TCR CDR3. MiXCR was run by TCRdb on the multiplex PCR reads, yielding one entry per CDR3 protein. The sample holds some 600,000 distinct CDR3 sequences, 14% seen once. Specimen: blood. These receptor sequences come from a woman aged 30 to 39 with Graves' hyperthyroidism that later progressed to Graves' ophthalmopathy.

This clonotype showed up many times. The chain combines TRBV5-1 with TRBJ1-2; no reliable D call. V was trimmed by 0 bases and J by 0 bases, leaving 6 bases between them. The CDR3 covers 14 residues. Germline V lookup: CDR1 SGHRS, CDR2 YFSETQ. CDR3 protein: CASSLEGSNYGYTF. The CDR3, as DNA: TGCGCCAGCAGCTTGGAGGGATCTAACTATGGCTACACCTTC.

CDR3 in DNA: TGTGCCAGCAGCTCCCGGTTCGGACAGAGCTCCTACGAGCAGTACTTC. Protein sequence: CASSSRFGQSSYEQYF. This rearrangement joins TRBV5-4 to TRBJ2-7; maybe TRBD1 (6 bases). The germline V and J ends were trimmed by 3 bases and 0 bases, with 16 bases remaining between them. CDR3 length: 16 amino acids. Germline V lookup: CDR1 SGHNT, CDR2 YYREEE (reference sequence).

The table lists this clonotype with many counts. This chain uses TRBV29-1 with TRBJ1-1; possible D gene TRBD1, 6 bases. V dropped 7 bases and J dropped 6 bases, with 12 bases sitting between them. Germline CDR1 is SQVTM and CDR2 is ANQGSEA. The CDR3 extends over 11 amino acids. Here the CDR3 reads CSGIQGPEAFF. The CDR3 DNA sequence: TGCAGCGGAATACAGGGACCTGAAGCTTTCTTT.

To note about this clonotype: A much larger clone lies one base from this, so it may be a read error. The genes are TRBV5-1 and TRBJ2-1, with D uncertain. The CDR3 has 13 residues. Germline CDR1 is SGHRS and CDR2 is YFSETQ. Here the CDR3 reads CASSLVRFNGQFF. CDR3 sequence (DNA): TGCGCCAGCAGCTTGGTTCGTTTCAATGGGCAGTTCTTC.

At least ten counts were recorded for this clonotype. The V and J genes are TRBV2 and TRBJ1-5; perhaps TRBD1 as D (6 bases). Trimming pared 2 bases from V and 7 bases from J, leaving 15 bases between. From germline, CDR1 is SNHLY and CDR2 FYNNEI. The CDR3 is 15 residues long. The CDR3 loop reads CASSERGQPSQPQHF. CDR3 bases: TGTGCCAGCAGTGAACGCGGACAGCCCTCCCAGCCCCAGCATTTT. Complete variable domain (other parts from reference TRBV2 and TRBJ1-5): EPEVTQTPSHQVTQMGQEVILRCVPISNHLYFYWYRQILGQKVEFLVSFYNNEISEKSEIFDDQFSVERPDGSNFTLKIRSTKLEDSAMYFCASSERGQPSQPQHFGDGTRLSIL.